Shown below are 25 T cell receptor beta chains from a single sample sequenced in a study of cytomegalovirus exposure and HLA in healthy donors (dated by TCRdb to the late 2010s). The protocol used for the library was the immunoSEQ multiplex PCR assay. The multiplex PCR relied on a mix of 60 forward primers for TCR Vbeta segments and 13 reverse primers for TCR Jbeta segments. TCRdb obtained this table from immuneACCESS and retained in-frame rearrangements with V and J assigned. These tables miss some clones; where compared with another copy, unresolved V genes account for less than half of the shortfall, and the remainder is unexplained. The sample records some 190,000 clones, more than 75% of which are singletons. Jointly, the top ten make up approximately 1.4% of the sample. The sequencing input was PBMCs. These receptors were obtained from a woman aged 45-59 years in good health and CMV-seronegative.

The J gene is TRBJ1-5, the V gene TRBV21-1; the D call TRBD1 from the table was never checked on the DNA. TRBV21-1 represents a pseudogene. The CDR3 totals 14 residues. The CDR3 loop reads CASSLEGVGQPQHF. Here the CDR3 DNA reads TGTGCCAGCAGCCTGGAAGGGGTGGGGCAGCCCCAGCATTTT.

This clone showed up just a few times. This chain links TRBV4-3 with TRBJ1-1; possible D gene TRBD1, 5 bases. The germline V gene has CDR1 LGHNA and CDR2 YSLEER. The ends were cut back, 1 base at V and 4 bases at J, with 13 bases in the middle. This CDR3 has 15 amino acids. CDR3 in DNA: TGCGCCAGCAGCCAAGTCGATGGGGGAGGCACTGAAGCTTTCTTT. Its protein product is CASSQVDGGGTEAFF.

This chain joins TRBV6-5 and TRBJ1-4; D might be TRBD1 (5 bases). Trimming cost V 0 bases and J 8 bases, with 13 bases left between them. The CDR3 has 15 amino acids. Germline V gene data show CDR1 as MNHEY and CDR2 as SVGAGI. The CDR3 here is CASSYSRGGREKLFF. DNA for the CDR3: TGTGCCAGCAGTTACTCGCGCGGGGGTAGGGAAAAACTGTTTTTT.

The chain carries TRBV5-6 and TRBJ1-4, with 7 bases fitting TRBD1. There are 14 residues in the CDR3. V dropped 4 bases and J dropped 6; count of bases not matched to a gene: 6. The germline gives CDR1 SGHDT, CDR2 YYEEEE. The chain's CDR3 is CASSHRGVDEKLFF. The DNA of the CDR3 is TGTGCCAGCAGCCACAGGGGAGTGGATGAAAAACTGTTTTTT.

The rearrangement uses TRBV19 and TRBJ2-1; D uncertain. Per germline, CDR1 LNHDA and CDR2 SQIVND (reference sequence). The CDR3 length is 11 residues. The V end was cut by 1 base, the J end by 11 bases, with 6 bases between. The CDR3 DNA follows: TGTGCCAGTAGTATAGGCCCTAAGCAGTTCTTC. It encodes CASSIGPKQFF.

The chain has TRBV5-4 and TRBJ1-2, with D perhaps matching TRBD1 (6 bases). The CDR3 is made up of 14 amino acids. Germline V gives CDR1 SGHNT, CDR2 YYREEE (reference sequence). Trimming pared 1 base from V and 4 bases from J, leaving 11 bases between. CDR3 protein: CASSLQGLGYGYTF. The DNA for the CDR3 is TGTGCCAGCAGCTTGCAGGGGCTAGGCTATGGCTACACCTTC.

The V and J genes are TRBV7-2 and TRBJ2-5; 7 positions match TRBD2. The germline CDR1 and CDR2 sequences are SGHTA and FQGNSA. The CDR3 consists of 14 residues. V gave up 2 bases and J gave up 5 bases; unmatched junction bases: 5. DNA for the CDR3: TGTGCCAGCAGCTTACAAAGGGGAGGGGAGACCCAGTACTTC. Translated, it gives CASSLQRGGETQYF. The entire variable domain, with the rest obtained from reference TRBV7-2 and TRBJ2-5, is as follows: GAGVSQSPSNKVTEKGKDVELRCDPISGHTALYWYRQSLGQGLEFLIYFQGNSAPDKSGLPSDRFSAERTGGSVSTLTIQRTQQEDSAVYLCASSLQRGGETQYFGPGTRLLVL.

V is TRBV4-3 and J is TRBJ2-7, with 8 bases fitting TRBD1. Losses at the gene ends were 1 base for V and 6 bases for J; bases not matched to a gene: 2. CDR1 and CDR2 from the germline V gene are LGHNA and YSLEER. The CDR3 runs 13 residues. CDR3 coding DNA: TGCGCCAGCAGCCAAGGACAGGGGAGCGAGCAGTACTTC. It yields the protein CASSQGQGSEQYF.

This CDR3 is CASRDRGYNEQFF. The DNA of the CDR3 is TGTGCCAGCAGGGACAGGGGCTACAATGAGCAGTTCTTC. This chain uses TRBV6-1 with TRBJ2-1, with 9 bases aligning to TRBD1. This CDR3 region has 13 residues. V shed 6 bases, J shed 3 bases, and the junction held 0 bases outside the gene matches. Germline values: CDR1 MNHNS, CDR2 SASEGT.

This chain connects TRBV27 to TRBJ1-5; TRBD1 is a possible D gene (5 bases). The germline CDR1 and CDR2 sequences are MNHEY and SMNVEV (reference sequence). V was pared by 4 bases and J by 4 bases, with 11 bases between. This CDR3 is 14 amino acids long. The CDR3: CASSYGGGNQPQHF. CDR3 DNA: TGTGCCAGCAGTTACGGGGGAGGGAATCAGCCCCAGCATTTT.

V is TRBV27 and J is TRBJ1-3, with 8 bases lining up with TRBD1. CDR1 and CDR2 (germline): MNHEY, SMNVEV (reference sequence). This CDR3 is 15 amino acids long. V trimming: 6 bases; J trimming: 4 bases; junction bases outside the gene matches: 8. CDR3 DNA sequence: TGTGCCAGCAGCGAACAGGGGGTTAGGGGAAACACCATATATTTT. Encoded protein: CASSEQGVRGNTIYF.

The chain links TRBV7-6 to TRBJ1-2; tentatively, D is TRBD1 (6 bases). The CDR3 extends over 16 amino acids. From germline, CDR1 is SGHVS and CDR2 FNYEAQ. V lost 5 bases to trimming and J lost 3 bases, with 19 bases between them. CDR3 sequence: CASSPKAGGADYGYTF. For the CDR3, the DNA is TGTGCCAGCAGCCCCAAAGCCGGGGGGGCAGACTATGGCTACACCTTC.

This chain's CDR3 is CASSPGQGARGYTF. As DNA, the CDR3 is TGTGCCAGCAGCCCCGGACAGGGGGCGAGGGGCTACACCTTC. The chain is built from TRBV9 and TRBJ1-2; 11 bases align to TRBD1. Germline values: CDR1 SGDLS, CDR2 YYNGEE. The CDR3 is made up of 14 amino acids. V was clipped by 4 bases and J by 8 bases; unmatched bases: 7.

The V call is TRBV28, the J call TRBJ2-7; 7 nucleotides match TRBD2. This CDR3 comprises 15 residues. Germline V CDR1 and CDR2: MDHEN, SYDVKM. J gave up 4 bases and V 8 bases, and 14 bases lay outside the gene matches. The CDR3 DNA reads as TGTGCCAGCCTTCCTAGCGGAGCAGGCCCGTACGAGCAGTACTTC. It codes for CASLPSGAGPYEQYF. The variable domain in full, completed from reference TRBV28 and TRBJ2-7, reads DVKVTQSSRYLVKRTGEKVFLECVQDMDHENMFWYRQDPGLGLRLIYFSYDVKMKEKGDIPEGYSVSREKKERFSLILESASTNQTSMYLCASLPSGAGPYEQYFGPGTRLTVT.

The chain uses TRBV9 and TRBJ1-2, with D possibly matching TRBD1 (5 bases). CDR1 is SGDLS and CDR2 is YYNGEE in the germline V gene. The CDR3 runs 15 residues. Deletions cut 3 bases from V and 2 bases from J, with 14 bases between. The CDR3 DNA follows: TGTGCCAGCAGCGCCCCCCGGGGGGAAAACTATGGCTACACCTTC. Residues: CASSAPRGENYGYTF.

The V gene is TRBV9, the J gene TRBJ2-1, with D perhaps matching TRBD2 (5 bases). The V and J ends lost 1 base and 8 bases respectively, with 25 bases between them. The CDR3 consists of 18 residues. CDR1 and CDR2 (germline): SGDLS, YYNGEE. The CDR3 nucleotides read TGTGCCAGCAGCGTAAAGGCTAGCCCCGGCTTTTCTTCCGATGAGCAGTTCTTC. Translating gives CASSVKASPGFSSDEQFF.

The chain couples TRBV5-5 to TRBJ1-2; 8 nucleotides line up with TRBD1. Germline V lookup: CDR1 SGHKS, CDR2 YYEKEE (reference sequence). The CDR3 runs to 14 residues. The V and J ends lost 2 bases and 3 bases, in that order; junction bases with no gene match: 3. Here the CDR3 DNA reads TGTGCCAGCAGCTTCCCGGACAGGGACTATGGCTACACCTTC. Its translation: CASSFPDRDYGYTF.

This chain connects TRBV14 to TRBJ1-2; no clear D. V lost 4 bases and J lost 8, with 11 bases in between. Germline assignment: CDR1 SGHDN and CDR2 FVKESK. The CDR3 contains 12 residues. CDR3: CASSLSGFGYTF. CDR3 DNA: TGTGCCAGCAGCCTCAGTGGCTTCGGCTACACCTTC.

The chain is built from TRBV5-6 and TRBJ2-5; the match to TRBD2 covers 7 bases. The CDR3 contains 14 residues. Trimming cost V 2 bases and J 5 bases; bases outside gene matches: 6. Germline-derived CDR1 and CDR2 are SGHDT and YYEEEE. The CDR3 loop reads CASSFGPGGETQYF. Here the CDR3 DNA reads TGTGCCAGCAGCTTTGGCCCCGGGGGGGAGACCCAGTACTTC. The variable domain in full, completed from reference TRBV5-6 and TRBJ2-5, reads DAGVTQSPTHLIKTRGQQVTLRCSPKSGHDTVSWYQQALGQGPQFIFQYYEEEERQRGNFPDRFSGHQFPNYSSELNVNALLLGDSALYLCASSFGPGGETQYFGPGTRLLVL.

CDR3 DNA sequence: TGTGCCATCAGCCCTAGACTGGCAACTAATGAAAAACTGTTTTTT. Its translation is CAISPRLATNEKLFF. The chain is built from TRBV10-3 and TRBJ1-4; D is undetermined. Germline-derived CDR1 and CDR2 are ENHRY and SYGVKD. Trimming cost V 6 bases and J 0 bases, with 11 bases left between them. The CDR3 covers 15 residues.

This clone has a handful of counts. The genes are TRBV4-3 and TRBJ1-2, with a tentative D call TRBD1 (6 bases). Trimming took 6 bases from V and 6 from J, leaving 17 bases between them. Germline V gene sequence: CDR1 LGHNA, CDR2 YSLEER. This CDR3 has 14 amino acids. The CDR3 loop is CASRRTGLGDGYTF. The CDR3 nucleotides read TGCGCCAGCAGGCGAACAGGGCTAGGGGATGGCTACACCTTC.

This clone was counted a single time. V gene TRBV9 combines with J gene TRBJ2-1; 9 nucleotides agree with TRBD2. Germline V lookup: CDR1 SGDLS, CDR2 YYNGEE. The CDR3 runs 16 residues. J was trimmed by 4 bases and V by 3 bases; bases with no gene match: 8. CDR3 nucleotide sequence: TGTGCCAGCAGCGCAAGGGGAACTAGCGGGTACAATGAGCAGTTCTTC. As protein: CASSARGTSGYNEQFF. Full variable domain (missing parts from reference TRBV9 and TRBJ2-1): DSGVTQTPKHLITATGQRVTLRCSPRSGDLSVYWYQQSLDQGLQFLIQYYNGEERAKGNILERFSAQQFPDLHSELNLSSLELGDSALYFCASSARGTSGYNEQFFGPGTRLTVL.

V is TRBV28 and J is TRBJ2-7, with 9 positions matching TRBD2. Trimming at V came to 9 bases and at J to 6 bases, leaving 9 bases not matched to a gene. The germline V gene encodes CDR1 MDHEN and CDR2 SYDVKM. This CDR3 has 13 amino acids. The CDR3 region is CASGSGSAGEQYF. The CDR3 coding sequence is TGTGCCAGTGGTAGCGGGAGCGCTGGCGAGCAGTACTTC.

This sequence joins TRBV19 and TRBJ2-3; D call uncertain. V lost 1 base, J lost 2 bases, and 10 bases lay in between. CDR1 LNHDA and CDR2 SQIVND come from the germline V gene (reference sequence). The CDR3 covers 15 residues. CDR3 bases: TGTGCCAGTAGTATAGCAGGCAGGTACACAGATACGCAGTATTTT. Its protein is CASSIAGRYTDTQYF.

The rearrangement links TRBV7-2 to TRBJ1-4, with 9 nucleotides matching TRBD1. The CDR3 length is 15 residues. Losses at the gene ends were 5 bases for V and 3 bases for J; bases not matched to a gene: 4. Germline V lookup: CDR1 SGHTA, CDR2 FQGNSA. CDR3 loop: CASSTRQGANEKLFF. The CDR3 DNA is TGTGCCAGCAGCACCCGACAGGGGGCTAATGAAAAACTGTTTTTT.